This entry lists 27 T cell receptor beta chains sequenced from one sample in a study of T cell responses to AZD1222 COVID-19 vaccine. Assay: immunoSEQ multiplex PCR; the TCRdb copy retains only in-frame clones and omits some. The sample shows roughly 100,000 clones, 84% of them seen only once. This material consisted of peripheral blood, taken on day 0 of AZD1222 vaccination. These receptor sequences come from an adult in good health.

There are a few counts of this clone. This chain links TRBV4-3 with TRBJ1-2; TRBD1 matches at 7 bases. The germline V gene encodes CDR1 LGHNA and CDR2 YSLEER. The CDR3 consists of 15 residues. V lost 0 bases and J lost 6; bases outside the gene matches: 7. The CDR3 reads CASSQEATGIHGYTF. Written as DNA, the CDR3 is TGCGCCAGCAGCCAAGAAGCGACAGGGATCCATGGCTACACCTTC.

This chain joins TRBV25-1 and TRBJ1-1; possible D gene TRBD1, 6 bases. In germline, CDR1 is MGHDK, CDR2 SYGVNS. V lost 7 bases and J 1 base, leaving 16 bases between the germline ends. This CDR3 is 15 amino acids long. The CDR3 DNA reads TGTGCCAGCACTCAACAGGGTTTGGCGAACACTGAAGCTTTCTTT. It specifies CASTQQGLANTEAFF. Together with reference TRBV25-1 and TRBJ1-1, the CDR3 gives the full variable domain: EADIYQTPRYLVIGTGKKITLECSQTMGHDKMYWYQQDPGMELHLIHYSYGVNSTEKGDLSSESTVSRIRTEHFPLTLESARPSHTSQYLCASTQQGLANTEAFFGQGTRLTVV.

The chain recombines TRBV5-4 with TRBJ2-1, with 11 bases identical to TRBD2. The CDR3 is made up of 17 amino acids. Germline V gives CDR1 SGHNT, CDR2 YYREEE (reference sequence). J gave up 9 bases and V 4 bases, and 15 bases lay outside the gene matches. The CDR3 nucleotides read TGTGCCAGCAGCCTTCTGACTAGCGGGGCCCAGGGGGGTGAGCAGTTCTTC. Its translation: CASSLLTSGAQGGEQFF.

The chain carries TRBV18 and TRBJ2-7; 8 nucleotides line up with TRBD2. From germline, CDR1 is KGHSH and CDR2 LQKENI. The CDR3 sequence is 15 residues long. V lost 3 bases and J lost 3; bases outside the gene matches: 7. As DNA, the CDR3 is TGTGCCAGCTCACCCCGGGGACTAGAGGGCTACGAGCAGTACTTC. Translation: CASSPRGLEGYEQYF.

Only a few counts were recorded for this clone. V usage is TRBV20-1 and J usage is TRBJ1-2, with 7 bases lining up with TRBD1. CDR1 and CDR2 from the germline V gene are DFQATT and SNEGSKA (reference sequence). There are 14 residues in the CDR3. J lost 5 bases, V lost 3 bases, and 9 bases had no gene match. The CDR3 region is CSASPKTGKYGYTF. CDR3 in DNA: TGCAGTGCTAGTCCTAAGACAGGGAAATATGGCTACACCTTC.

A few counts support this clone. The gene calls are TRBV7-2 and TRBJ2-3, with D hard to call. Germline V lookup: CDR1 SGHTA, CDR2 FQGNSA. The V and J ends lost 5 bases and 2 bases respectively, with 5 bases between them. The CDR3 extends over 12 amino acids. CDR3 in amino acids: CASSPYTDTQYF. The CDR3 coding sequence is TGTGCCAGCAGCCCATACACAGATACGCAGTATTTT.

The chain couples TRBV23-1 to TRBJ2-7; D not certain. TRBV23-1 is noted as an ORF with a role that remains uncertain. This CDR3 comprises 12 residues. V lost 10 bases, J lost 5 bases, and 15 bases lay in between. The CDR3 nucleotides read TGCGCCACCACGACATCGGCAGACGAGCAGTACGTC. Amino acids: CATTTSADEQYV.

This clone has more than one count but fewer than ten. V and J are TRBV28 and TRBJ1-5, with 9 bases aligning to TRBD1. The CDR3 covers 15 residues. Per the germline V gene, CDR1 is MDHEN and CDR2 is SYDVKM. After removal of 4 bases from V and 2 bases from J, the junction contained 3 bases not matched to a gene. CDR3 bases: TGTGCCAGCAGTTCGACAGGGGGTCGCAATCAGCCCCAGCATTTT. Its protein is CASSSTGGRNQPQHF.

This sequence joins TRBV19 and TRBJ2-4; D is unresolved. The ends were cut back, 3 bases at V and 7 bases at J, with 13 bases in the middle. CDR3 length: 14 amino acids. Germline values: CDR1 LNHDA, CDR2 SQIVND (reference sequence). This CDR3 reads CASSIGGVGNIQYF. CDR3 in DNA: TGTGCCAGTAGTATCGGCGGAGTCGGGAACATTCAGTACTTC.

This clone was counted between two and nine times. The V and J genes are TRBV6-1 and TRBJ1-2; perhaps TRBD1 as D (5 bases). CDR3 size: 16 residues. V was trimmed by 0 bases and J by 4 bases, leaving 15 bases between them. Germline V lookup: CDR1 MNHNS, CDR2 SASEGT. The CDR3 DNA reads TGTGCCAGCAGTGAAGCCGGAGCCCGGGGGACCTATGGCTACACCTTC. Translating gives CASSEAGARGTYGYTF.

The chain has TRBV29-1 and TRBJ1-1, with D unresolved. Trimming shortened V by 4 bases and J by 11 bases, and 17 bases separated the two germline ends. The CDR3 sequence is 12 residues long. Germline lookup yields CDR1 SQVTM and CDR2 ANQGSEA. The CDR3 is CSVVKADLGAFF. In DNA form, the CDR3 reads TGCAGCGTTGTGAAGGCTGATCTTGGGGCTTTCTTT.

The chain links TRBV7-2 to TRBJ2-7; 11 positions match TRBD2. Germline V lookup: CDR1 SGHTA, CDR2 FQGNSA. V lost 5 bases and J lost 3; bases outside the gene matches: 9. This CDR3 spans 16 amino acids. The CDR3 bases are TGTGCCAGCAGCGTCTCCCCACTAGCGGGAGTCTACGAGCAGTACTTC. Translated: CASSVSPLAGVYEQYF. Together with reference TRBV7-2 and TRBJ2-7, the CDR3 gives the full variable domain: GAGVSQSPSNKVTEKGKDVELRCDPISGHTALYWYRQSLGQGLEFLIYFQGNSAPDKSGLPSDRFSAERTGGSVSTLTIQRTQQEDSAVYLCASSVSPLAGVYEQYFGPGTRLTVT.

The J gene is TRBJ2-5, the V gene TRBV15; D is perhaps TRBD2 (5 bases). V was clipped by 1 base and J by 2 bases, with 8 bases between them. The CDR3 is made up of 14 amino acids. Germline CDR1 LNHNV, CDR2 YYDKDF (reference sequence). The CDR3 here is CATSRAGMQETQYF. CDR3 in DNA: TGTGCCACCAGCAGAGCCGGGATGCAAGAGACCCAGTACTTC. The full variable domain, its missing parts supplied by reference TRBV15 and TRBJ2-5, is DAMVIQNPRYQVTQFGKPVTLSCSQTLNHNVMYWYQQKSSQAPKLLFHYYDKDFNNEADTPDNFQSRRPNTSFCFLDIRSPGLGDTAMYLCATSRAGMQETQYFGPGTRLLVL.

J is TRBJ2-3 and V is TRBV10-1; D is perhaps TRBD2 (5 bases). The length of the CDR3 is 15 residues. Deletions cut 2 bases from V and 4 bases from J, with 13 bases between. Germline CDR1 WNHNN, CDR2 SYGVQD (reference sequence). Here the CDR3 reads CASSERTTGADTQYF. The CDR3 DNA sequence: TGCGCCAGCAGTGAGCGTACAACCGGGGCAGATACGCAGTATTTT.

This clone appeared once. This rearrangement joins TRBV5-6 to TRBJ1-3; D perhaps matches TRBD1 (6 bases). The V and J ends lost 4 bases and 2 bases respectively, with 19 bases between them. There are 17 residues in the CDR3. Germline V gene sequence: CDR1 SGHDT, CDR2 YYEEEE. The DNA for the CDR3 is TGTGCCAGCAGCCCTCTAGATCGGCAGGGGACTGGAAACACCATATATTTT. Translated, it gives CASSPLDRQGTGNTIYF.

The chain links TRBV3-1 (or the pseudogene TRBV3-2) to TRBJ1-5; D is unresolved. This CDR3 has 14 amino acids. Germline V lookup: CDR1 LGHDT, CDR2 YNNKEL (reference sequence). Trimming removed 2 bases from V and 5 bases from J, with 10 bases in between. In DNA, the CDR3 is TGTGCCAGCAGCCAATCTACAAGGCATCAGCCCCAGCATTTT. This encodes CASSQSTRHQPQHF.

The chain joins TRBV3-1 (or the pseudogene TRBV3-2) to TRBJ2-7; TRBD2 agrees at 8 bases. CDR1 and CDR2 from the germline V gene are LGHDT and YNNKEL (reference sequence). With 1 base clipped from V and 2 bases from J, the junction kept 1 base outside the gene matches. There are 14 residues in the CDR3. CDR3 protein: CASSQAGGPYEQYF. In nucleotides, the CDR3 is TGTGCCAGCAGCCAAGCGGGAGGGCCCTACGAGCAGTACTTC.

This clone was detected a few times. The chain employs TRBV14 and TRBJ2-5; TRBD1 might be the D (5 bases). The CDR3 is 15 amino acids. Between the trimmed V and J ends, which lost 4 bases and 1 base, there was a span of 13 bases. The V gene's germline CDR1 is SGHDN and CDR2 FVKESK. For the CDR3, the DNA is TGTGCCAGCAGCCGAATAAGGGGCCTCCAAGAGACCCAGTACTTC. This codes for CASSRIRGLQETQYF.

V and J are TRBV7-9 and TRBJ1-2, with unresolved D. The CDR3 is 14 residues long. V lost 2 bases to trimming and J lost 2 bases, with 9 bases between them. In germline, CDR1 is SEHNR, CDR2 FQNEAQ (reference sequence). This CDR3 is CASSLWDTNYGYTF. CDR3 DNA sequence: TGTGCCAGCAGCTTATGGGATACGAACTATGGCTACACCTTC.

The chain uses TRBV4-2 and TRBJ1-2; a weak D match, TRBD1 (5 bases). This CDR3 region has 11 residues. Trimming removed 0 bases from V and 13 bases from J, with 9 bases in between. Germline-derived CDR1 and CDR2 are LGHNA and YNFKEQ. Written as DNA, the CDR3 is TGTGCCAGCAGCCAAGAGGGGGAAGGCACCTTC. Protein: CASSQEGEGTF.

V is TRBV25-1 and J is TRBJ2-4; weak D call: TRBD2 (5 bases). CDR1 and CDR2 (germline): MGHDK, SYGVNS. V was trimmed by 3 bases and J by 9 bases, leaving 15 bases between them. This CDR3 has 14 residues. The CDR3 DNA reads TGTGCCAGCAGTGAGCCCGGGGTAATGGGCATTCAGTACTTC. Its translation: CASSEPGVMGIQYF.

The CDR3 loop reads CASSIRMNTEAFF. CDR3 nucleotides: TGTGCCAGCAGCATTAGAATGAACACTGAAGCTTTCTTT. This chain connects TRBV6-5 to TRBJ1-1; D gene ambiguous. The V and J ends lost 6 bases and 0 bases respectively, with 8 bases between them. CDR1 MNHEY and CDR2 SVGAGI come from the germline V gene. This CDR3 spans 13 amino acids.

The chain is built from TRBV11-2 and TRBJ2-2; 13 bases map to TRBD2. With 0 bases clipped from V and 5 bases from J, the junction kept 9 bases outside the gene matches. CDR1 SGHAT and CDR2 FQNNGV come from the germline V gene. The CDR3 is 19 amino acids. The CDR3 loop reads CASSLDQTSGRPRTGELFF. CDR3 nucleotide sequence: TGTGCCAGCAGCTTAGATCAGACTAGCGGGAGGCCTAGAACCGGGGAGCTGTTTTTT.

This clone was seen only a few times. This sequence joins TRBV24-1 and TRBJ2-1; D is possibly TRBD1 or TRBD2 (6 bases each). Germline values: CDR1 KGHDR, CDR2 SFDVKD. V lost 1 base and J 0 bases, leaving 9 bases between the germline ends. The CDR3 has 16 amino acids. The CDR3 spells CATSDFKGGSYNEQFF. The DNA for the CDR3 is TGTGCCACCAGTGATTTCAAGGGGGGCTCCTACAATGAGCAGTTCTTC.

V and J are TRBV5-1 and TRBJ2-2; 8 positions match TRBD2. The germline gives CDR1 SGHRS, CDR2 YFSETQ. V lost 0 bases to trimming and J lost 5 bases; unmatched junction nucleotides: 12. The CDR3 runs to 18 residues. The CDR3, as DNA: TGCGCCAGCAGCTTGGGTGGGGCGAGCGGGAGATGGACCGGGGAGCTGTTTTTT. Translated, it gives CASSLGGASGRWTGELFF.

J is TRBJ2-5 and V is TRBV5-8, with TRBD1 matching 9 bases. The germline CDR1 and CDR2 sequences are SGHTS and YDEGEE. V was pared by 5 bases and J by 5 bases, with 16 bases of the junction left unmatched. The CDR3 extends over 17 amino acids. The CDR3 sequence: CASRSGTGPKQRETQYF. CDR3 bases: TGTGCCAGCAGGTCCGGGACAGGGCCTAAGCAGAGGGAGACCCAGTACTTC. The full variable domain, its missing parts supplied by reference TRBV5-8 and TRBJ2-5, is EAGVTQSPTHLIKTRGQQATLRCSPISGHTSVYWYQQALGLGLQFLLWYDEGEERNRGNFPPRFSGRQFPNYSSELNVNALELEDSALYLCASRSGTGPKQRETQYFGPGTRLLVL.

This sequence joins TRBV28 and TRBJ1-4, with a tentative D call TRBD1 (5 bases). Trimming shortened V by 5 bases and J by 3 bases, and 13 bases separated the two germline ends. The CDR3 extends over 15 amino acids. Germline V gene sequence: CDR1 MDHEN, CDR2 SYDVKM. CDR3 region: CASSHGGVANEKLFF. The CDR3 DNA follows: TGTGCCAGCAGTCACGGGGGGGTGGCTAATGAAAAACTGTTTTTT.